The 7 T cell receptor beta chains below come from one sample, sequenced in a study of blood T cell repertoires in COVID-19. Some clones are missing from TCRdb's copy, which holds only in-frame ones; the method was immunoSEQ multiplex PCR. The sample includes 200,000 to 250,000 clones, roughly nine tenths seen only once; the top ten take 9.5% to 14%. Sequenced sample: PBMCs or T cells enriched from blood (not recorded which). The receptors stem from a man between 25 and 39 years old who had recovered from COVID-19.

The CDR3 loop reads CASSIQRGETQYF. As DNA, the CDR3 is TGTGCCAGTAGTATACAACGGGGAGAGACCCAGTACTTC. This chain joins TRBV19 and TRBJ2-5; weak D call: TRBD2 (5 bases). The CDR3 is made up of 13 amino acids. Trimming removed 2 bases from V and 4 bases from J, with 8 bases in between. Germline CDR1 and CDR2: LNHDA and SQIVND (reference sequence).

The chain is built from TRBV2 and TRBJ1-5; D is possibly TRBD1 (5 bases). The V gene's germline CDR1 is SNHLY and CDR2 FYNNEI. There are 14 residues in the CDR3. V was trimmed by 4 bases and J by 6 bases, leaving 13 bases between them. The CDR3 here is CASSAGGVSQPQHF. In DNA, the CDR3 is TGTGCCAGCAGTGCGGGGGGAGTAAGTCAGCCCCAGCATTTT.

The CDR3 nucleotides read TGTGCCAGCAGTGTTGGCAGAAATCAGCCCCAGCATTTT. Its translation: CASSVGRNQPQHF. The chain uses TRBV6-4 and TRBJ1-5, with no clear D. This CDR3 comprises 13 residues. Germline CDR1 MRHNA, CDR2 SNTAGT. The V end was cut by 4 bases, the J end by 4 bases, with 8 bases between.

This clone was picked up a small number of times. Here the CDR3 DNA reads TGTGCCAGCAGACTCCAGGGATCTAACTATGGCTACACCTTC. Translated, it gives CASRLQGSNYGYTF. The gene calls are TRBV27 and TRBJ1-2; D is perhaps TRBD1 (5 bases). CDR1 and CDR2 (germline): MNHEY, SMNVEV (reference sequence). The CDR3 spans 14 residues. V was shortened by 6 bases and J by 0 bases, with 11 bases between the two germline ends.

The genes are TRBV3-1 (or the pseudogene TRBV3-2) and TRBJ2-3; D not certain. The CDR3 loop spans 17 amino acids. CDR1 and CDR2 from the germline V gene are LGHDT and YNNKEL (reference sequence). Between the trimmed V and J ends, which lost 0 bases and 7 bases, there was a span of 20 bases. CDR3 region: CASSQDPPLAALNTQYF. The CDR3 nucleotides read TGTGCCAGCAGCCAAGATCCCCCACTCGCGGCCTTAAATACGCAGTATTTT.

This chain links TRBV28 with TRBJ1-4, with 9 bases lining up with TRBD1. J gave up 0 bases and V 5 bases, and 1 base lay outside the gene matches. This CDR3 comprises 15 residues. Germline V lookup: CDR1 MDHEN, CDR2 SYDVKM. The CDR3 DNA sequence: TGTGCCAGCAGTCGACAGGGGGCAACTAATGAAAAACTGTTTTTT. Translated, it gives CASSRQGATNEKLFF.

The DNA of the CDR3 is TGCGCCAGCAGTCTCGTTGTAGGGGGCGGGAATGAGCAGTTCTTC. Its translation is CASSLVVGGGNEQFF. The chain uses TRBV4-1 and TRBJ2-1, with 7 nucleotides matching TRBD1. V dropped 6 bases and J dropped 7; count of bases not matched to a gene: 12. This CDR3 is 15 amino acids long. Per germline, CDR1 MGHRA and CDR2 YSYEKL.